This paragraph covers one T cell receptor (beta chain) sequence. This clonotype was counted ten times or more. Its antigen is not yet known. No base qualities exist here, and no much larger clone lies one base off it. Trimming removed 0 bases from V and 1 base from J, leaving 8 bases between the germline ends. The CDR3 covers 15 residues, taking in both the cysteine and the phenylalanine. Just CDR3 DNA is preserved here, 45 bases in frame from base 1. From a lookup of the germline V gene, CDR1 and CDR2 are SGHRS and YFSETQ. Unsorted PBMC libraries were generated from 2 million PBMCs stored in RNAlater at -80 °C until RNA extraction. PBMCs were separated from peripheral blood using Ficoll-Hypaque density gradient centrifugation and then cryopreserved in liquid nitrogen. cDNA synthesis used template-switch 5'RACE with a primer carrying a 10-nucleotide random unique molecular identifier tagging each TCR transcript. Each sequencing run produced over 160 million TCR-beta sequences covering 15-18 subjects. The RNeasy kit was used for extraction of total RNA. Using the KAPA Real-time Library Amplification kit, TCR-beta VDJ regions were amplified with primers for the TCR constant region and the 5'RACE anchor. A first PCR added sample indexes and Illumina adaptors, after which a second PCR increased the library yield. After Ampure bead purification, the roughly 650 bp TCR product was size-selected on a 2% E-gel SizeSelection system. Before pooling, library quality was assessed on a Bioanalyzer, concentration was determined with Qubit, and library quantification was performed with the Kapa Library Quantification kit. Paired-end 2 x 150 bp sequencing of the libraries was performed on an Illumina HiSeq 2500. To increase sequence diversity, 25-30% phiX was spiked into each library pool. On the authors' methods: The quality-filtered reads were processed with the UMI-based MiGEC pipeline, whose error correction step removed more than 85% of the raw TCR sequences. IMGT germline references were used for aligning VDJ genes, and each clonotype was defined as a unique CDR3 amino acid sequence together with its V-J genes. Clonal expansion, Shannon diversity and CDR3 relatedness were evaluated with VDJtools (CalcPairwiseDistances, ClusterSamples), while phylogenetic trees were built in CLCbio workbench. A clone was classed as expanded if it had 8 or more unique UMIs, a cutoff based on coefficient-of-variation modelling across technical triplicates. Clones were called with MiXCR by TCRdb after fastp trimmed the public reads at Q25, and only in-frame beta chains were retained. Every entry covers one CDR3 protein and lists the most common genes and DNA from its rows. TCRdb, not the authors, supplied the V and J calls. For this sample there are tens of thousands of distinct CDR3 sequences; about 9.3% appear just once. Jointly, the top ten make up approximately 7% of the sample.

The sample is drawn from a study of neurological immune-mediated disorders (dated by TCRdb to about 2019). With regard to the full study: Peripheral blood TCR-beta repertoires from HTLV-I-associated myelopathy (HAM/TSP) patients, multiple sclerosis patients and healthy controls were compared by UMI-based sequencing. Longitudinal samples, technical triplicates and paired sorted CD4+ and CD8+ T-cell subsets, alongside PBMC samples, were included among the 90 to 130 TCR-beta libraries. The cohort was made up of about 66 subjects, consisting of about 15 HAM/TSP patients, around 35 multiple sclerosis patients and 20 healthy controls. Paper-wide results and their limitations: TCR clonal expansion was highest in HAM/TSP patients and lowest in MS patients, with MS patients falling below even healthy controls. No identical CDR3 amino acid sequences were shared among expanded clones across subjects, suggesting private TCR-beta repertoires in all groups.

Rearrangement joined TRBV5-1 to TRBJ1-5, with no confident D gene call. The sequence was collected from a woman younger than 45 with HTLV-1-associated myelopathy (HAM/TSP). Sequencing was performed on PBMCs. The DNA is TGCGCCAGCAGCTTGGGCCCCGAGAGCAATCAGCCCCAGCATTTT. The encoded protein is CASSLGPESNQPQHF.